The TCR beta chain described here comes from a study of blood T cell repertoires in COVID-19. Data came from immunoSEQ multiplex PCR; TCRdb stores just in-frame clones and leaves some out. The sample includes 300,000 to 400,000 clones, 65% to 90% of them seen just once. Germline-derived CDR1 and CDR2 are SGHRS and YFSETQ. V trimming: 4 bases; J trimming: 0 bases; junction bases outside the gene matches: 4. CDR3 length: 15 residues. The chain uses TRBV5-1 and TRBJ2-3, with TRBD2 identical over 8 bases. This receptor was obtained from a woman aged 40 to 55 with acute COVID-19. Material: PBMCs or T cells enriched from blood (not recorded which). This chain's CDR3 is CASSPGTRSTDTQYF. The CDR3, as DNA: TGCGCCAGCAGCCCCGGGACTAGAAGCACAGATACGCAGTATTTT.